The 15 T cell receptor beta chains reported below all come from one sample, sequenced in a study of T cells in Graves' hyperthyroidism and ophthalmopathy. Amplified TCR beta CDR3 regions came from RNA transcripts. The HTBI primer set was used in a first-round RT-PCR of the TCR CDR3. TCRdb re-called the multiplex PCR reads through MiXCR, storing one row per CDR3 protein. Here the sample spans 90,000 to 120,000 distinct CDR3 sequences, around a sixth being singletons. The sequenced sample consisted of blood. The receptors derive from a woman in her forties or fifties with Graves' hyperthyroidism.

The chain recombines TRBV28 with TRBJ1-2; D is undetermined. This CDR3 has 19 amino acids. CDR1 and CDR2 (germline): MDHEN, SYDVKM. Between the trimmed V and J ends, which lost 2 bases and 2 bases, there was a span of 24 bases. This CDR3 reads CASSLSATTALPDNYGYTF. The CDR3 nucleotides read TGTGCCAGCAGTTTAAGTGCGACCACCGCATTACCGGACAACTATGGCTACACCTTC.

This clonotype was counted at least ten times. The rearrangement uses TRBV5-1 and TRBJ1-1; 11 bases agree with TRBD1. V trimming: 0 bases; J trimming: 4 bases; junction bases outside the gene matches: 5. CDR3 size: 16 residues. CDR1 and CDR2 (germline): SGHRS, YFSETQ. CDR3 bases: TGCGCCAGCAGCTTGGGGACAGGGGGCTCTTTCACTGAAGCTTTCTTT. Translation: CASSLGTGGSFTEAFF.

This chain uses TRBV7-2 with TRBJ1-5; D unclear. Germline assignment: CDR1 SGHTA and CDR2 FQGNSA. V gave up 7 bases and J gave up 5 bases, with 0 bases separating them. The CDR3 covers 9 residues. The CDR3 loop is CASNQPQHF. The CDR3 DNA reads as TGTGCCAGCAATCAGCCCCAGCATTTT.

In nucleotides, the CDR3 is TGTGCCAGCAGTTGGGACAGCTCCTACAATGAGCAGTTCTTC. It specifies CASSWDSSYNEQFF. The chain carries TRBV28 and TRBJ2-1; 7 bases align to TRBD1. The trim removed 4 bases at V and 0 bases at J, leaving 0 bases unmatched. The CDR3 has 14 residues. CDR1 MDHEN and CDR2 SYDVKM come from the germline V gene.

In its sample, this clonotype was seen many times. The J gene is TRBJ2-7, the V gene TRBV6-1, with D possibly being TRBD1 (6 bases). The V gene's germline CDR1 is MNHNS and CDR2 SASEGT. The V end was cut by 6 bases, the J end by 0 bases, with 12 bases between. The CDR3 contains 14 residues. CDR3 DNA sequence: TGTGCCAGCAGGAGAGGGACAAACTCCTACGAGCAGTACGTC. This translates into CASRRGTNSYEQYV.

The genes are TRBV20-1 and TRBJ2-3; possibly TRBD1 or TRBD2 for D (7 bases each). The germline V gene has CDR1 DFQATT and CDR2 SNEGSKA (reference sequence). The CDR3 is 19 residues long. Trimming removed 6 bases at V and 5 bases at J, with 33 bases between. The CDR3 sequence: CSAPGQTLGGGRGGDTQYF. The CDR3 nucleotides read TGCAGTGCCCCGGGACAGACCCTCGGCGGGGGCAGGGGTGGAGATACGCAGTATTTT.

This clonotype appeared many times. The CDR3 DNA sequence: TGCAGCGTCTCAGCGGGAGTGAACTACGAGCAGTACTTC. This gives the protein CSVSAGVNYEQYF. The genes are TRBV29-1 and TRBJ2-7, with 8 bases that match TRBD2. Germline values: CDR1 SQVTM, CDR2 ANQGSEA. This CDR3 has 13 amino acids. The V segment lost 6 bases and the J segment 3 bases; nucleotides outside the gene matches: 7.

This clonotype has ten or more counts. The V gene is TRBV20-1, the J gene TRBJ1-3; D is perhaps TRBD1 (5 bases). Trimming took 6 bases from V and 8 from J, leaving 11 bases between them. Germline lookup yields CDR1 DFQATT and CDR2 SNEGSKA (reference sequence). The CDR3 has 11 residues. CDR3 bases: TGCAGTGCCCCCGGGGGGGACACCATATATTTT. Translation gives CSAPGGDTIYF.

This chain links TRBV20-1 with TRBJ2-1; D uncertain. Germline loops: CDR1 DFQATT, CDR2 SNEGSKA (reference sequence). V lost 6 bases, J lost 4 bases, and 16 bases lay in between. This CDR3 is built from 14 residues. CDR3: CSATRVPSYNEQFF. The CDR3 bases are TGCAGTGCCACCAGAGTTCCAAGTTACAATGAGCAGTTCTTC.

The rearrangement uses TRBV18 and TRBJ2-3; D gene uncertain. Germline CDR1 reads KGHSH; CDR2 reads LQKENI. This CDR3 spans 12 amino acids. The V and J ends lost 3 bases and 4 bases respectively, with 5 bases between them. Written as DNA, the CDR3 is TGTGCCAGCTCACCGCAGGCAGATACGCAGTATTTT. It encodes CASSPQADTQYF.

This clonotype has at least ten counts. CDR3: CASRRNFGGDTQYF. The CDR3 coding sequence is TGTGCCAGCAGGCGAAACTTCGGGGGGGATACGCAGTATTTT. The genes are TRBV2 and TRBJ2-3; 7 bases are a match to TRBD2. Germline V gives CDR1 SNHLY, CDR2 FYNNEI. V shed 6 bases, J shed 6 bases, and the junction held 9 bases outside the gene matches. This CDR3 spans 14 amino acids.

This clonotype was observed many times. In DNA form, the CDR3 reads TGCGCCAGCAGCTTCGGGGACGCGAACACCGGGGAGCTGTTTTTT. This codes for CASSFGDANTGELFF. The chain combines TRBV5-1 with TRBJ2-2, with D perhaps TRBD1 or TRBD2 (5 bases each). The germline gives CDR1 SGHRS, CDR2 YFSETQ. V gave up 2 bases and J gave up 0 bases, with 8 bases separating them. CDR3 length: 15 amino acids.

The chain has TRBV20-1 and TRBJ1-2; perhaps TRBD1 as D (6 bases). V shed 2 bases and J shed 6 bases, with 13 bases lying between them. Looked up from germline, CDR1 is DFQATT and CDR2 is SNEGSKA (reference sequence). The CDR3 contains 13 residues. Here the CDR3 DNA reads TGCAGTGCTAGACGCGGCAGGGACAATGGCTACACCTTC. Translation gives CSARRGRDNGYTF.

This chain joins TRBV6-9 and TRBJ2-7; D might be TRBD1 (6 bases). The CDR3 extends over 13 amino acids. The V end lost 5 bases, the J end lost 4 bases, and 12 bases lay between the germline ends. Per the germline V gene, CDR1 is MNHGY and CDR2 is SVAAGI. The CDR3 loop is CASSHIQGYEQYF. In DNA form, the CDR3 reads TGTGCCAGCAGTCATATACAGGGATACGAGCAGTACTTC.

This clonotype was observed at least ten times. The rearrangement links TRBV7-9 to TRBJ2-2; D not certain. Germline CDR1 SEHNR, CDR2 FQNEAQ (reference sequence). Trimming removed 5 bases from V and 6 bases from J, with 13 bases in between. CDR3 length equals 14 residues. DNA of the CDR3: TGTGCCAGCAGCCTACGTGGGTCCCCCGGGGAGCTGTTTTTT. Translating it yields CASSLRGSPGELFF.